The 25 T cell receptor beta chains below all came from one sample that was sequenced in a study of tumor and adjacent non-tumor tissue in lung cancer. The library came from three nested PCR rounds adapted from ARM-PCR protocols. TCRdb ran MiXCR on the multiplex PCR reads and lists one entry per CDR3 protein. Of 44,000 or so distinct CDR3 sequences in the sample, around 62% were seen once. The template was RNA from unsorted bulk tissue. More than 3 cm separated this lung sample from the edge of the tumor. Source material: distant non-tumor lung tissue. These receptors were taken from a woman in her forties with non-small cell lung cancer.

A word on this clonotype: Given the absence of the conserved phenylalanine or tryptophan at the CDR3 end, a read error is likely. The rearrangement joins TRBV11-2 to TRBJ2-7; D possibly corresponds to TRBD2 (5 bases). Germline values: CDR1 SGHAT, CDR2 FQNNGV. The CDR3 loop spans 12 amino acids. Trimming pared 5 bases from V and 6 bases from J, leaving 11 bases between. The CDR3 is CASSRTGFEQYS. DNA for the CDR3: TGTGCCAGCAGCAGGACGGGGTTCGAGCAGTACTCC.

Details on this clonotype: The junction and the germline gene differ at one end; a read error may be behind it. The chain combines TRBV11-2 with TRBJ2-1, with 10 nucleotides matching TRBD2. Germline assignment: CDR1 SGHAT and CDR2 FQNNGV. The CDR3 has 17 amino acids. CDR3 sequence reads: CACSLGISGGAYNEQFF. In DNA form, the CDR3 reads TGTGCCTGCAGCCTCGGGATCAGCGGGGGGGCTTACAATGAGCAGTTCTTC.

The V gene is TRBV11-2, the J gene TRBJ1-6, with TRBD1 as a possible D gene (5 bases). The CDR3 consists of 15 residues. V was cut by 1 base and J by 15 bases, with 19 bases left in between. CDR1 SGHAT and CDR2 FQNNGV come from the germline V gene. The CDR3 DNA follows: TGTGCCAGCAGCTTAGCCTCAGGGAATAATTTACACCTCCACTTT. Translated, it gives CASSLASGNNLHLHF.

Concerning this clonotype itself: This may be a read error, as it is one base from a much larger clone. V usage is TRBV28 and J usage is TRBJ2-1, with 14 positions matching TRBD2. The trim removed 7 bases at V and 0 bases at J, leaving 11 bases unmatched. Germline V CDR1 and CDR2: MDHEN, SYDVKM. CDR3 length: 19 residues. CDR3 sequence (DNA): TGTGCCAGCACTTTGGGACTAGCGGGGGCCTTAAGCTCCTACAATGAGCAGTTCTTC. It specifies CASTLGLAGALSSYNEQFF. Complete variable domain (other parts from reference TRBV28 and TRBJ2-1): DVKVTQSSRYLVKRTGEKVFLECVQDMDHENMFWYRQDPGLGLRLIYFSYDVKMKEKGDIPEGYSVSREKKERFSLILESASTNQTSMYLCASTLGLAGALSSYNEQFFGPGTRLTVL.

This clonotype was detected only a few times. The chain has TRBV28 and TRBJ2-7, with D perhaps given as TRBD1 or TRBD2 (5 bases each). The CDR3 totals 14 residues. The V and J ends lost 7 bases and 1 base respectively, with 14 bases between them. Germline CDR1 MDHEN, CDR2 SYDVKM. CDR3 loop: CASTRDPLSYEQYF. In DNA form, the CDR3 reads TGTGCCAGCACGAGGGACCCTCTTTCCTACGAGCAGTACTTC.

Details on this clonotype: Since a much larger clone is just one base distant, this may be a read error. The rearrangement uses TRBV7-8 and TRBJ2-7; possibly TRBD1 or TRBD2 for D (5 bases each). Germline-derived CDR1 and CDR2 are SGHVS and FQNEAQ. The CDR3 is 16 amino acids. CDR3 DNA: TGTACCAGCAGCTTAGCGTCCCGGGGCGGCTCCTACGAGCAGTACTTC. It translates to CTSSLASRGGSYEQYF.

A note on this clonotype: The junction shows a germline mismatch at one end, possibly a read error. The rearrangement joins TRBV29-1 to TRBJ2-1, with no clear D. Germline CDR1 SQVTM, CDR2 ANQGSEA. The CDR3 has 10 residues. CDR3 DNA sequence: TGCAACGTTGCCGACAATAAGCAGTTCTTC. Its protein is CNVADNKQFF.

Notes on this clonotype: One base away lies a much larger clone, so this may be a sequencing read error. The CDR3 sequence is CASRRGSGYKQYF. The CDR3 DNA sequence: TGTGCCAGCAGAAGGGGTTCGGGCTACAAGCAGTACTTC. This rearrangement joins TRBV12-3 or TRBV12-4 to TRBJ2-7, with D tentatively TRBD1 (5 bases). The CDR3 has 13 amino acids.

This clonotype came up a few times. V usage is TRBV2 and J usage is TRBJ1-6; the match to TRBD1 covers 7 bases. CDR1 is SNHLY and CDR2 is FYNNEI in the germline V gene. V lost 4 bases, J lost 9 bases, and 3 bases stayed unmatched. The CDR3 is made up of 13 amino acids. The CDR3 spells CASSGDSTSPLHF. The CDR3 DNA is TGTGCCAGCAGTGGGGACAGTACTTCACCCCTCCACTTT.

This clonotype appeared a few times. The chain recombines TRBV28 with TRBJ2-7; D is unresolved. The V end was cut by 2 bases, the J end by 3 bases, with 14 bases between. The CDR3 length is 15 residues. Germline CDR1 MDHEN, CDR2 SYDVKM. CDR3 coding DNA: TGTGCCAGCAGTTTACCCTCCCGGCGAAACTACGAGCAGTACTTC. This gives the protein CASSLPSRRNYEQYF.

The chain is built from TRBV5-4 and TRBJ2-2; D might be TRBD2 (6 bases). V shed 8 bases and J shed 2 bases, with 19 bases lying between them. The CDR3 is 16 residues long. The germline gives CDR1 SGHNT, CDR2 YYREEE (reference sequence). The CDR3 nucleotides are TGTGCCAGAGGCTTGGCGGGGCGTCCAAACACCGGGGAGCTGTTTTTT. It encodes CARGLAGRPNTGELFF.

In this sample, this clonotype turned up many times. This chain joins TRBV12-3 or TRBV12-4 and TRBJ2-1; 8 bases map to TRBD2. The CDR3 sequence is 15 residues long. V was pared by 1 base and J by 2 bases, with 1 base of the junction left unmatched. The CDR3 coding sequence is TGTGCCAGCAGTTTAGAAGCGGGGGCCTACAATGAGCAGTTCTTC. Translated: CASSLEAGAYNEQFF.

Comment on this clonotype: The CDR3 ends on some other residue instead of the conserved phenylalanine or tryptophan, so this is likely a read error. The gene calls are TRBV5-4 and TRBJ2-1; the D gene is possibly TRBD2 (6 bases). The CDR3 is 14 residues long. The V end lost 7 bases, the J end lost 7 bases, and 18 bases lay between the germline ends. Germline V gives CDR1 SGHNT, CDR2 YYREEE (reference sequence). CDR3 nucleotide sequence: TGTGCCAGCGGGGCGGGACCATTCCGGAATGAGCAGTTCTTA. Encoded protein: CASGAGPFRNEQFL.

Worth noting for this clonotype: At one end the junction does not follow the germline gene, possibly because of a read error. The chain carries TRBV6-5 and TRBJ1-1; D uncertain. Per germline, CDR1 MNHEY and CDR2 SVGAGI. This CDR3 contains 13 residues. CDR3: CASSNEPAQEASF. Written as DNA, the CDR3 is TGTGCCAGCAGCAATGAGCCGGCTCAAGAAGCTTCCTTT.

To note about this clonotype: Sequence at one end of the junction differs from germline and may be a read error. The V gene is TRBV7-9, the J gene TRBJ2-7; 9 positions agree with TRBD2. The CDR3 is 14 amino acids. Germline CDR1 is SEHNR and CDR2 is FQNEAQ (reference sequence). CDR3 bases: TGTGCCAGCAGCTTGCTAGCGGGGAACTACGAGCAGTATTTC. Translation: CASSLLAGNYEQYF.

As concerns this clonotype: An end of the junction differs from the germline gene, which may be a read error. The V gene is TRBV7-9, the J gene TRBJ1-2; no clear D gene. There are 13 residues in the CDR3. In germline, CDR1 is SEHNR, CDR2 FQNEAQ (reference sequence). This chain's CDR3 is CVSSLMERYGYTF. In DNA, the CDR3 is TGTGTCAGCAGCTTAATGGAGCGATATGGCTACACCTTC. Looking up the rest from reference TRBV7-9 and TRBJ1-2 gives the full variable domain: DTGVSQNPRHKITKRGQNVTFRCDPISEHNRLYWYRQTLGQGPEFLTYFQNEAQLEKSRLLSDRFSAERPKGSFSTLEIQRTEQGDSAMYLCVSSLMERYGYTFGSGTRLTVV.

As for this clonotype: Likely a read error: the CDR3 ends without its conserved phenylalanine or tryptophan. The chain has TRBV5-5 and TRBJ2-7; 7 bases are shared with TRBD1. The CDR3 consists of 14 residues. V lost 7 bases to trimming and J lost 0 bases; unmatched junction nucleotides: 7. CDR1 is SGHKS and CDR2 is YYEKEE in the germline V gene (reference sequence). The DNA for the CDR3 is TGTGCCAGCGACACCTGGACAGGCTCCTACGAGCAGTACTCC. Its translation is CASDTWTGSYEQYS.

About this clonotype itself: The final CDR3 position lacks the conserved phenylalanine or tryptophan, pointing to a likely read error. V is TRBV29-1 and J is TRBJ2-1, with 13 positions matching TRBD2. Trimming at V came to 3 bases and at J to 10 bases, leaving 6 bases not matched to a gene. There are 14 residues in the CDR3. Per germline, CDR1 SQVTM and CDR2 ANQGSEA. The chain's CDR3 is CSVDGGLAGVEQFI. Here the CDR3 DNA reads TGCAGCGTTGACGGTGGACTAGCGGGAGTCGAGCAGTTCATC.

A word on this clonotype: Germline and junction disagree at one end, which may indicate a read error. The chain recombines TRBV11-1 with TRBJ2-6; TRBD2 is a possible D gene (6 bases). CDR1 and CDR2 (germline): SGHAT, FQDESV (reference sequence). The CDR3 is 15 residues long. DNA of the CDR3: TGTGTCAGCGGCCTAGCGTCCGTTAAGGTCAACGTCCTGACTTTC. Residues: CVSGLASVKVNVLTF.

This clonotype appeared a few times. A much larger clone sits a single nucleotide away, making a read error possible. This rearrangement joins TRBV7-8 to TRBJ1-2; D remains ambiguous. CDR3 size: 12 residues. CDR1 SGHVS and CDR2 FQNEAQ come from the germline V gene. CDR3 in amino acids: CASSFRTYDYTF. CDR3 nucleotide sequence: TGTGCCAGCAGCTTCAGAACGTATGACTACACCTTC.

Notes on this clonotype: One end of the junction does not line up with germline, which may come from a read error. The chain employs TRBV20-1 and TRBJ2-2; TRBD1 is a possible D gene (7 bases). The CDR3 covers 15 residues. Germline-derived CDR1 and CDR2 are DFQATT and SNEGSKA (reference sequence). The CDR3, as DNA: TGCAGTCCTAGAGGAGGGGGCCCTAACACCGGGGAGCTGTTTTTT. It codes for CSPRGGGPNTGELFF.

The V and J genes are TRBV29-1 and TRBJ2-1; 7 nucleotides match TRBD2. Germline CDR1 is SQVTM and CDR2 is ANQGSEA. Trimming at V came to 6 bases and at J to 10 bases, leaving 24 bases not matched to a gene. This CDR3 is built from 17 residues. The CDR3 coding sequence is TGCAGCGTGGGAGGGGAAGCGAGAGGGCCCGTCGGCAGAGAGCAGTTCTTC. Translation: CSVGGEARGPVGREQFF.

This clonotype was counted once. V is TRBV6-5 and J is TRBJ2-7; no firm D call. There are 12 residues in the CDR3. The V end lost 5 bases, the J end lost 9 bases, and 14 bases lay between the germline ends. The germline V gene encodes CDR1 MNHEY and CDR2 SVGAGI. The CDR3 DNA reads TGTGCCAGCAGTCAGGCCCCTCACGTGCAGTACTTC. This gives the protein CASSQAPHVQYF.

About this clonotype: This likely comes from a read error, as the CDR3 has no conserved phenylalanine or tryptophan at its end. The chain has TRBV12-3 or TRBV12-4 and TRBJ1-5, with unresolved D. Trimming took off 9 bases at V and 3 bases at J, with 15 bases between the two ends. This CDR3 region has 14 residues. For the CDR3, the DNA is TGTGCCAGTAATTTCCTAGGCCTCAATCAGCCCCAGCATTCT. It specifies CASNFLGLNQPQHS.

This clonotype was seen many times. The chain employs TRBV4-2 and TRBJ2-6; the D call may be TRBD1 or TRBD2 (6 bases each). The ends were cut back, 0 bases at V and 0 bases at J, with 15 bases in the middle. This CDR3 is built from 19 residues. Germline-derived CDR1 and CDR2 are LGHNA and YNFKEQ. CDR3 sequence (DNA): TGTGCCAGCAGCCAAGATCTTCGGGGGCGGCACTCTGGGGCCAACGTCCTGACTTTC. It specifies CASSQDLRGRHSGANVLTF.